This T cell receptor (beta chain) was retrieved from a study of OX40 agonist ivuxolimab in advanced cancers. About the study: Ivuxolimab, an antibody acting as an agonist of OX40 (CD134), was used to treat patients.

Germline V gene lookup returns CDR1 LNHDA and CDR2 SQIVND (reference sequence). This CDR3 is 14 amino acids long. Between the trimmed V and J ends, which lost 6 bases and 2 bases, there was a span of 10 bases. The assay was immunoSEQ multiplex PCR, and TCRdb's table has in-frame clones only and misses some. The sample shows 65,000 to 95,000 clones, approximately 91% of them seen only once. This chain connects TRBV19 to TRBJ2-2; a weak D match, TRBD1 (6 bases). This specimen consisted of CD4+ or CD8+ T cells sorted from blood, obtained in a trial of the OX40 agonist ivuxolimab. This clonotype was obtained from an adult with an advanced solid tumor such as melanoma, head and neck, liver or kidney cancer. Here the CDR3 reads CASSRDTNTGELFF. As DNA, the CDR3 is TGTGCCAGTAGCCGGGACACAAACACCGGGGAGCTGTTTTTT. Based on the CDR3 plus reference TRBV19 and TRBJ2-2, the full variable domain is DGGITQSPKYLFRKEGQNVTLSCEQNLNHDAMYWYRQDPGQGLRLIYYSQIVNDFQKGDIAEGYSVSREKKESFPLTVTSAQKNPTAFYLCASSRDTNTGELFFGEGSRLTVL.